This TCR beta chain was obtained from a study of cytomegalovirus exposure and HLA in healthy donors. Regarding this clone: Its antigen is as yet unknown.

Study-wide findings and caveats: Overall, around 160 TCR beta chains were annotated as cytomegalovirus-associated.

Samples came from healthy bone marrow donors. The PCR had 60 Vbeta and 13 Jbeta primers. Repertoires were generated with immunoSEQ multiplex PCR, while TCRdb's copy carries only in-frame clones and drops some. This sample has 150,000 to 250,000 clones, with 85% found just once. Trimming removed 2 bases from V and 4 bases from J, with 18 bases in between. Germline CDR1 and CDR2: WSHSY and SAAADI. This CDR3 is built from 18 residues. This receptor was identified in a woman in her forties or fifties in good health and CMV-seronegative. Sequencing used PBMCs. The chain has TRBV10-2 and TRBJ2-6; tentative D call: TRBD1 (7 bases). CDR3 sequence: CASSEGAGGRQGANVLTF. CDR3 sequence (DNA): TGCGCCAGCAGTGAGGGGGCAGGGGGGCGGCAAGGGGCCAACGTCCTGACTTTC.